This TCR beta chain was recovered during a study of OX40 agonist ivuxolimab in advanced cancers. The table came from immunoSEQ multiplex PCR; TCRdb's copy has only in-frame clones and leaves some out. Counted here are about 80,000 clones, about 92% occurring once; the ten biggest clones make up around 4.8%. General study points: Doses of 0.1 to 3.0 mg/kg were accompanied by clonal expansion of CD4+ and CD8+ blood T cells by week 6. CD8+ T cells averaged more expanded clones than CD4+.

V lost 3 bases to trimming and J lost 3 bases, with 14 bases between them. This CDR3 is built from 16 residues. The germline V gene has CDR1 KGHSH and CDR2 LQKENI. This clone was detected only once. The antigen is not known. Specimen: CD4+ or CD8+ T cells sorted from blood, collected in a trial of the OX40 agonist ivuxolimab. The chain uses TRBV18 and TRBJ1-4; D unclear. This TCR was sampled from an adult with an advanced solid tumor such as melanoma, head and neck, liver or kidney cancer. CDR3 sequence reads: CASSPFARGANEKLFF. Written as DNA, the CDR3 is TGTGCCAGCTCACCGTTCGCCCGGGGAGCTAATGAAAAACTGTTTTTT. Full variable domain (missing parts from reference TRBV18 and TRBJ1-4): NAGVMQNPRHLVRRRGQEARLRCSPMKGHSHVYWYRQLPEEGLKFMVYLQKENIIDESGMPKERFSAEFPKEGPSILRIQQVVRGDSAAYFCASSPFARGANEKLFFGSGTQLSVL.